Given below is one T cell receptor beta chain in context. TCRdb redid the calling of the 5' RACE reads with MiXCR, one entry per CDR3 protein. The sample yields approximately 89,000 distinct CDR3 sequences, approximately 5.4% seen once. The CDR3 is 19 residues long. This record belongs to a study of T cells of healthy individuals. The receptor comes from a female donor in good health. The V call is TRBV21-1, the J call TRBJ2-2; no check of the table's D call, TRBD2, against the DNA was made. TRBV21-1 is flagged as a pseudogene. The CDR3 DNA is TGTGCCAGCAGTTACCCGGGACTAGCGGGAGACGGGAACACCGGGGAGCTGTTTTTT. Its protein is CASSYPGLAGDGNTGELFF.